This is a list of T cell receptor beta chains from one sample in a study of CD8 T cells in Susac syndrome. One entry per CDR3 protein results from TCRdb running MiXCR on the immunoSEQ multiplex PCR reads. The table has approximately 150,000 distinct CDR3 sequences, approximately 94% seen once. Sequencing was carried out using CD4+ T cells from PBMCs. These receptors were collected from a human donor in good health. Both conserved end residues are part of each CDR3. The D gene is left open where the match is weak. Clone size is given for some rows only: seen once, a few or many times, or a class if the clone is expanded.

CDR3nt: TGTGCCAGCAGCCAACGGGGACTAGCGGAGGAGCAGTTCTTC
CDR3aa: CASSQRGLAEEQFF
abundance: -
j_gene: TRBJ2-1
v_gene: TRBV3-1
d_gene: TRBD2

CDR3nt: TGTGCCAGCAGCTCGCAGGGCAACACCGGGGAGCTGTTTTTT
CDR3aa: CASSSQGNTGELFF
abundance: -
j_gene: TRBJ2-2
v_gene: TRBV7-9
d_gene: -

CDR3nt: TGTGCCAGCAGCCAGGGCCTTTCCGGGGCAGAGACCCAGTACTTC
CDR3aa: CASSQGLSGAETQYF
abundance: -
j_gene: TRBJ2-5
v_gene: TRBV3-1
d_gene: -

CDR3nt: TGTGCCAGCAGCCCCGGACTCATGTACCAAGAGACCCAGTACTTC
CDR3aa: CASSPGLMYQETQYF
abundance: -
j_gene: TRBJ2-5
v_gene: TRBV7-9
d_gene: -

CDR3nt: TGTGCCAGCGGTTTAACAGGGACCACTGAAGCTTTCTTT
CDR3aa: CASGLTGTTEAFF
abundance: -
j_gene: TRBJ1-1
v_gene: TRBV10-3
d_gene: -

CDR3nt: TGTGCCAGCAGTTTATGGGTTAACCTAGCGGCAAAGGGCACCGAGCAGTACTTC
CDR3aa: CASSLWVNLAAKGTEQYF
abundance: -
j_gene: TRBJ2-7
v_gene: TRBV27
d_gene: TRBD2

CDR3nt: TGTGCCAGCAGCGACAGACAGGGATTGAAGTACTTC
CDR3aa: CASSDRQGLKYF
abundance: once
j_gene: TRBJ2-7
v_gene: TRBV9
d_gene: TRBD1

CDR3nt: TGTGCCAGCAGCGCTCAGACAGGCTTGAACACTGAAGCTTTCTTT
CDR3aa: CASSAQTGLNTEAFF
abundance: -
j_gene: TRBJ1-1
v_gene: TRBV9
d_gene: -

CDR3nt: TGCGCCAGCAGCCATGGGGACCGGAGGGGCACTGAAGCTTTCTTT
CDR3aa: CASSHGDRRGTEAFF
abundance: -
j_gene: TRBJ1-1
v_gene: TRBV4-1
d_gene: -

CDR3nt: TGCGCCAGCACCCCTCCTGGAATCTACGAGCAGTACTTC
CDR3aa: CASTPPGIYEQYF
abundance: once
j_gene: TRBJ2-7
v_gene: TRBV10-2
d_gene: -

CDR3nt: TGTGCCAGCAGTACGCTAGCGGGAGCTGGTAATGAGCAGTTCTTC
CDR3aa: CASSTLAGAGNEQFF
abundance: once
j_gene: TRBJ2-1
v_gene: TRBV6-2/TRBV6-3
d_gene: TRBD2

CDR3nt: TGTGCCAGCAGCTTGGGGACCGGGAGGGCCCCCAATGAGCAGTTCTTC
CDR3aa: CASSLGTGRAPNEQFF
abundance: -
j_gene: TRBJ2-1
v_gene: TRBV5-4
d_gene: TRBD2

CDR3nt: TGTGCCAGCAGCCGGGGACAGGTTTCTACCGGGGAGCTGTTTTTT
CDR3aa: CASSRGQVSTGELFF
abundance: -
j_gene: TRBJ2-2
v_gene: TRBV3-1
d_gene: TRBD1

CDR3nt: TGTGCCAGCAGCTTGGCTAGCCGGAACACCGGGGAGCTGTTTTTT
CDR3aa: CASSLASRNTGELFF
abundance: -
j_gene: TRBJ2-2
v_gene: TRBV5-4
d_gene: -

CDR3nt: TGTGCCAGCTCACCACCGGCCTGGGATGAGCAGTTCTTC
CDR3aa: CASSPPAWDEQFF
abundance: -
j_gene: TRBJ2-1
v_gene: TRBV18
d_gene: -

CDR3nt: TGTGCCAGCAGCTTAGATCCGGGGGCCTACGAGCAGTACTTC
CDR3aa: CASSLDPGAYEQYF
abundance: -
j_gene: TRBJ2-7
v_gene: TRBV7-9
d_gene: -

CDR3nt: TGTGCCAGCAGCCAAGATACCTCAGGGTGGGCCGGGGAGCTGTTTTTT
CDR3aa: CASSQDTSGWAGELFF
abundance: -
j_gene: TRBJ2-2
v_gene: TRBV4-2
d_gene: -

CDR3nt: TGTGCCAGCAGCTTCAGGCGGGACAGAGCCTACGAGCAGTACTTC
CDR3aa: CASSFRRDRAYEQYF
abundance: -
j_gene: TRBJ2-7
v_gene: TRBV7-6
d_gene: -

CDR3nt: TGTGCCAGCAGCGCCAGTGACGGGCGGGAGGAGACCCAGTACTTC
CDR3aa: CASSASDGREETQYF
abundance: -
j_gene: TRBJ2-5
v_gene: TRBV9
d_gene: TRBD2

CDR3nt: TGTGCCAGCAGGACTAGCGGGAACACAGATACGCAGTATTTT
CDR3aa: CASRTSGNTDTQYF
abundance: -
j_gene: TRBJ2-3
v_gene: TRBV6-1
d_gene: TRBD2

CDR3nt: TGCAGTGCTGGGAGCAATCAGCCCCAGCATTTT
CDR3aa: CSAGSNQPQHF
abundance: -
j_gene: TRBJ1-5
v_gene: TRBV20-1
d_gene: -

CDR3nt: TGTGCCAGCAGTCATAGCGGGAGCAATGAGCAGTTCTTC
CDR3aa: CASSHSGSNEQFF
abundance: -
j_gene: TRBJ2-1
v_gene: TRBV12-3/TRBV12-4
d_gene: TRBD2

CDR3nt: TGCAGTGCTTCTAACCCTTTGACCGGGGAGCTGTTTTTT
CDR3aa: CSASNPLTGELFF
abundance: -
j_gene: TRBJ2-2
v_gene: TRBV20-1
d_gene: -

CDR3nt: TGTGCCAGCAGTTTACTGTTTAGGGCGCAGTATTTT
CDR3aa: CASSLLFRAQYF
abundance: -
j_gene: TRBJ2-3
v_gene: TRBV12-3/TRBV12-4
d_gene: -